This TCR beta chain was profiled in a study of blood T cell repertoires in COVID-19. About the research overall: The cDNA or gDNA used as material had been derived from T cells, B-cell-depleted T cells, or PBMCs.

This CDR3 has 14 amino acids. Germline V gene lookup returns CDR1 MGHDK and CDR2 SYGVNS. V lost 3 bases to trimming and J lost 3 bases, with 11 bases between them. Source study methods: Reference gene primers were amplified, and this amplification served to estimate nucleated cell counts. TCRdb's copy holds only in-frame clones and misses some; the assay was immunoSEQ multiplex PCR. V and J calls and clone size are as listed in that table; D and trimming were resolved from the DNA. There are tens of thousands of clones in the sample; around 90% occur only once, and around 5% lies in the top ten. The sample taken for sequencing was peripheral blood. The receptor's source is a man in his sixties with active COVID-19. This chain uses TRBV25-1 with TRBJ1-1, with no clear D. In DNA form, the CDR3 reads TGTGCCAGCAGTGACCGAGGGCCGTACACTGAAGCTTTCTTT. Translated: CASSDRGPYTEAFF.